Listed below are T cell receptor beta chains from one sample, sequenced in a study of blood T cell repertoires in COVID-19. The assay was immunoSEQ multiplex PCR, and TCRdb's table has in-frame clones only and misses some. The sample records under 45,000 clones, around three quarters being singletons. Sequenced input: peripheral blood. The receptor set was obtained from an elderly man with acute or convalescent COVID-19. Both conserved end residues are part of each CDR3. Fields, in order: clone size, V gene, D gene, J gene, CDR3 protein, CDR3 DNA. A D gene is named only where the DNA matches it firmly. Clone size is not always given. Where it is, it says once, few, many or a class for expanded clones.

>NA|TRBV3-1/TRBV3-2|NA|TRBJ1-2
CASSLQGNYGYTF
TGTGCCAGCAGCCTTCAGGGCAACTATGGCTACACCTTC
>NA|TRBV6-5|NA|TRBJ1-2
CASKGSRSGPGYTF
TGTGCCAGCAAGGGCAGTCGGTCAGGGCCAGGCTACACCTTC
>once|TRBV14|TRBD1|TRBJ1-2
CASSQQTGVHGYTF
TGTGCCAGCAGCCAACAGACAGGGGTCCATGGCTACACCTTC
>few|TRBV10-2|NA|TRBJ2-1
CASSTSSYNEQFF
TGCGCCAGCAGTACTAGCTCCTACAATGAGCAGTTCTTC
>NA|TRBV13|NA|TRBJ1-3
CASSFSNSGNTIYF
TGTGCCAGCAGTTTTTCCAACTCTGGAAACACCATATATTTT
>few|TRBV5-1|TRBD1|TRBJ2-7
CASSSRSGQGGEQYF
TGCGCCAGCAGCTCCCGTTCGGGACAGGGAGGGGAGCAGTACTTC
>NA|TRBV7-9|NA|TRBJ1-1
CASSFTGMGAEAFF
TGTGCCAGCAGCTTCACCGGGATGGGCGCTGAAGCTTTCTTT
>NA|TRBV27|NA|TRBJ1-4
CASSRGGASEKLFF
TGTGCCAGCTCTCGGGGGGGCGCTAGTGAAAAACTGTTTTTT
>NA|TRBV6-2/TRBV6-3|TRBD2|TRBJ2-5
CASSYSHGRGQETQYF
TGTGCCAGCAGTTACTCACACGGGAGGGGGCAAGAGACCCAGTACTTC
>NA|TRBV24-1|TRBD2|TRBJ2-1
CATSDTHSGLAFYNEQFF
TGTGCCACCAGTGATACACACTCGGGACTAGCGTTTTACAATGAGCAGTTCTTC
>NA|TRBV9|NA|TRBJ2-1
CASSVTAYNEQFF
TGTGCCAGCAGCGTAACAGCCTACAATGAGCAGTTCTTC
>NA|TRBV19|TRBD1|TRBJ1-5
CASSPQGGSNQPQHF
TGTGCCAGTAGTCCTCAGGGGGGTAGCAATCAGCCCCAGCATTTT
>NA|TRBV4-2|TRBD2|TRBJ2-1
CASSLTGLAGAILSYNEQFF
TGTGCCAGCAGCCTGACGGGACTAGCGGGAGCGATCCTCTCCTACAATGAGCAGTTCTTC
>once|TRBV5-4|TRBD2|TRBJ2-3
CASRCPGLAGSTDTQYF
TGTGCCAGCAGGTGTCCGGGACTAGCGGGGAGCACAGATACGCAGTATTTT
>NA|TRBV5-1|TRBD2|TRBJ2-7
CASSLVGTSGTEQYF
TGCGCCAGCAGCTTGGTTGGGACTAGCGGGACCGAGCAGTACTTC
>NA|TRBV2|NA|TRBJ1-6
CASRGQSSYNSPLHF
TGTGCCAGCAGAGGACAGAGCTCCTATAATTCACCCCTCCACTTT
>once|TRBV28|NA|TRBJ1-1
CASIPHGYRTEAFF
TGTGCCAGCATCCCCCACGGGTATCGGACTGAAGCTTTCTTT
>NA|TRBV12-3/TRBV12-4|NA|TRBJ1-4
CASSLQGNEKLFF
TGTGCCAGCAGTTTACAGGGAAACGAAAAACTGTTTTTT
>NA|TRBV5-1|TRBD2|TRBJ2-5
CASSLSGGPEETQYF
TGCGCCAGCAGCCTGAGCGGGGGCCCTGAAGAGACCCAGTACTTC
>NA|TRBV19|NA|TRBJ1-2
CASRGGGDNYGYTF
TGTGCCAGTAGAGGCGGGGGCGACAACTATGGCTACACCTTC
>medium-sized|TRBV27|NA|TRBJ1-1
CASSLILGVNTEAFF
TGTGCCAGCAGTTTGATCTTGGGAGTGAACACTGAAGCTTTCTTT
>NA|TRBV5-1|TRBD2|TRBJ2-5
CASTPDSGVETQYF
TGCGCCAGCACCCCCGATAGCGGGGTCGAGACCCAGTACTTC
>NA|TRBV6-1|NA|TRBJ2-7
CASSEGWSQGYEQYF
TGTGCCAGCAGTGAAGGGTGGAGTCAGGGGTACGAGCAGTACTTC
>NA|TRBV5-1|TRBD2|TRBJ2-5
CASSSRLAGPETQYF
TGCGCCAGCAGCTCAAGACTAGCGGGGCCAGAGACCCAGTACTTC
>few|TRBV12-3/TRBV12-4|NA|TRBJ2-7
CASSQRPNEQYF
TGTGCCAGCAGTCAGAGGCCGAACGAGCAGTACTTC
>NA|TRBV19|TRBD1|TRBJ1-1
CASRRQGTEAFF
TGTGCCAGTAGAAGACAGGGAACTGAAGCTTTCTTT
>NA|TRBV28|NA|TRBJ2-7
CASSWGRAKSYEQYF
TGTGCCAGCAGTTGGGGCCGGGCAAAATCCTACGAGCAGTACTTC